Presented here are 10 T cell receptor beta chains from one specimen sequenced in a study of blood T cell repertoires in COVID-19. Sequenced by immunoSEQ multiplex PCR; TCRdb stores in-frame clones only, minus some. The sample holds some 190,000 clones, about nine tenths seen once. Source material: peripheral blood. These receptors originate from a man between 18 and 35 years old with active or convalescent COVID-19.

This clone was observed a few times. The CDR3 sequence is CASSIGAGGSYNEQFF. CDR3 in DNA: TGTGCCAGTAGTATTGGAGCGGGAGGCTCCTACAATGAGCAGTTCTTC. V is TRBV19 and J is TRBJ2-1; 9 bases fit TRBD2. V lost 3 bases, J lost 0 bases, and 3 bases stayed unmatched. The CDR3 loop spans 16 amino acids. Germline CDR1 reads LNHDA; CDR2 reads SQIVND (reference sequence).

The V call is TRBV7-9, the J call TRBJ1-1; D is unresolved. CDR1 and CDR2 (germline): SEHNR, FQNEAQ (reference sequence). CDR3 size: 12 residues. Trimming removed 3 bases at V and 6 bases at J, with 8 bases between. The CDR3: CASSFGSAEAFF. The CDR3 DNA follows: TGTGCCAGCAGCTTTGGTTCAGCTGAAGCTTTCTTT. The variable domain in full, with the rest retrieved from reference TRBV7-9 and TRBJ1-1, is DTGVSQNPRHKITKRGQNVTFRCDPISEHNRLYWYRQTLGQGPEFLTYFQNEAQLEKSRLLSDRFSAERPKGSFSTLEIQRTEQGDSAMYLCASSFGSAEAFFGQGTRLTVV.

The chain employs TRBV6-4 and TRBJ2-1; D not certain. V shed 4 bases and J shed 3 bases, with 7 bases lying between them. This CDR3 region has 13 residues. Germline V lookup: CDR1 MRHNA, CDR2 SNTAGT. CDR3 loop: CASSVASYNEQFF. In DNA, the CDR3 is TGTGCCAGCAGTGTCGCGAGCTACAATGAGCAGTTCTTC.

V and J are TRBV19 and TRBJ1-2, with 7 nucleotides matching TRBD1. The CDR3 covers 13 residues. CDR1 is LNHDA and CDR2 is SQIVND in the germline V gene (reference sequence). V lost 9 bases, J lost 8 bases, and 12 bases stayed unmatched. Here the CDR3 reads CARLIRDREGYTF. As DNA, the CDR3 is TGTGCCAGATTAATCCGGGACAGAGAAGGCTACACCTTC.

This chain connects TRBV30 to TRBJ2-2; D remains unclear. Germline V lookup: CDR1 GTSNPN, CDR2 SVGIG (reference sequence). The germline V and J ends were trimmed by 2 bases and 2 bases, with 6 bases remaining between them. The CDR3 runs 13 residues. CDR3 amino acids: CAWSTYNTGELFF. CDR3 in DNA: TGTGCCTGGAGTACCTATAACACCGGGGAGCTGTTTTTT.

This clone was observed at least ten times. The CDR3 bases are TGTGCCAGCAGCGCCGACAGGGGACGCAATCAGCCCCAGCATTTT. Translation gives CASSADRGRNQPQHF. This chain connects TRBV7-6 to TRBJ1-5, with 8 bases matching TRBD1. Germline CDR1 is SGHVS and CDR2 is FNYEAQ. The CDR3 totals 15 residues. The V and J ends lost 5 bases and 2 bases, in that order; junction bases with no gene match: 5.

This chain uses TRBV12-3 or TRBV12-4 with TRBJ2-7; tentative D call: TRBD2 (5 bases). CDR3 length: 13 amino acids. DNA of the CDR3: TGTGCTTCTGCTGCGGGCAATCCCTACGAGCAGTACTTC. Translating it yields CASAAGNPYEQYF.

V usage is TRBV19 and J usage is TRBJ2-2; maybe TRBD2 (6 bases). The CDR3 totals 16 residues. The V gene lost 4 bases and the J gene lost 1 base, with 13 bases spanning the gap. CDR1 and CDR2 from the germline V gene are LNHDA and SQIVND (reference sequence). The CDR3 protein is CASSRGGAGNTGELFF. CDR3 DNA: TGTGCCAGTAGTAGGGGAGGAGCGGGGAACACCGGGGAGCTGTTTTTT.

This chain joins TRBV19 and TRBJ2-7; TRBD1 matches 8 bases. CDR3 length equals 15 residues. J lost 2 bases, V lost 5 bases, and 8 bases had no gene match. CDR1 is LNHDA, CDR2 SQIVND, per germline (reference sequence). In DNA, the CDR3 is TGTGCCAGTAGTTATCCGGGACAGGCGACCTACGAGCAGTACTTC. Protein sequence: CASSYPGQATYEQYF.

The chain joins TRBV4-1 to TRBJ1-4; TRBD1 agrees at 7 bases. CDR3 length: 16 residues. Looked up from germline, CDR1 is MGHRA and CDR2 is YSYEKL. V shed 0 bases, J shed 3 bases, and the junction held 4 bases outside the gene matches. This CDR3 reads CASSQDNTGANEKLFF. CDR3 DNA: TGCGCCAGCAGCCAAGATAACACAGGGGCTAATGAAAAACTGTTTTTT.